Each of the 15 T cell receptor beta chains below was sequenced from the same sample in a study of shared clonotypes between healthy human individuals. Method: immunoSEQ multiplex PCR; TCRdb's copy keeps in-frame clones and lacks some. Here the sample spans 1 million to 1.2 million clones, about 72% being singletons. The sequenced sample consisted of memory CD4+ T cells from PBMCs. The subset here: CD45RA-negative fraction. The receptors come from a man aged 18 to 30 in good health. Some clones in this sample may be carry-over from other donors' samples.

In this sample, this clone turned up once. The final CDR3 position lacks the conserved phenylalanine or tryptophan, pointing to a likely read error. The V gene is TRBV30, the J gene TRBJ2-7; D not resolved. Germline V gene sequence: CDR1 GTSNPN, CDR2 SVGIG (reference sequence). The CDR3 totals 16 residues. The V gene lost 3 bases and the J gene lost 2 bases, with 20 bases spanning the gap. DNA for the CDR3: TGTGCCTGGAGGGACCCTCGGTGGCCTTTTACCTACGAGCAGTACTTA. This codes for CAWRDPRWPFTYEQYL.

With regard to this clone: The same CDR3 arises from other DNA sequences in this sample as well. The chain links TRBV6-5 to TRBJ1-5, with no clear D. The ends were cut back, 5 bases at V and 5 bases at J, with 7 bases in the middle. Germline V CDR1 and CDR2: MNHEY, SVGAGI. This CDR3 contains 12 residues. The CDR3 DNA follows: TGTGCCAGCAGTCGTCCCGATCAGCCCCAGCATTTT. Residues: CASSRPDQPQHF.

On this clone itself: A much larger clonotype is one base distant, so this may be a read error. Distinct nucleotide sequences in the sample also encode this CDR3. The V and J genes are TRBV2 and TRBJ2-5; 9 bases match TRBD1. Unmatched junction bases numbered 0, after V lost 6 bases and J lost 4 bases. The CDR3 contains 12 residues. Germline loops: CDR1 SNHLY, CDR2 FYNNEI. The CDR3 loop is CASRDRGETQYF. CDR3 sequence (DNA): TGTGCCAGCAGGGACAGGGGAGAGACCCAGTACTTC.

The chain joins TRBV18 to TRBJ2-5; possibly TRBD1 or TRBD2 for D (5 bases each). CDR1 is KGHSH and CDR2 is LQKENI in the germline V gene. Deletions cut 2 bases from V and 5 bases from J, with 15 bases between. There are 15 residues in the CDR3. CDR3: CASSPLGREVETQYF. The CDR3 DNA sequence: TGTGCCAGCTCACCATTGGGACGTGAGGTGGAGACCCAGTACTTC. The full variable domain, in which reference TRBV18 and TRBJ2-5 provide the parts outside the CDR3, is NAGVMQNPRHLVRRRGQEARLRCSPMKGHSHVYWYRQLPEEGLKFMVYLQKENIIDESGMPKERFSAEFPKEGPSILRIQQVVRGDSAAYFCASSPLGREVETQYFGPGTRLLVL.

The chain combines TRBV9 with TRBJ2-5, with 7 bases identical to TRBD2. There are 17 residues in the CDR3. Trimming cost V 3 bases and J 5 bases; bases outside gene matches: 16. Germline CDR1 SGDLS, CDR2 YYNGEE. DNA for the CDR3: TGTGCCAGCAGCGCCCTGGGGGGGGACCCCCGGTGGGAGACCCAGTACTTC. It codes for CASSALGGDPRWETQYF.

The rearrangement joins TRBV28 to TRBJ2-5, with D perhaps given as TRBD1 or TRBD2 (5 bases each). V lost 7 bases, J lost 2 bases, and 14 bases lay in between. CDR3 length equals 14 residues. Germline V gene sequence: CDR1 MDHEN, CDR2 SYDVKM. For the CDR3, the DNA is TGTGCCAGCAATAAAAGGTGGGGGCAAGAGACCCAGTACTTC. Amino acids: CASNKRWGQETQYF. The full variable domain, its missing parts supplied by reference TRBV28 and TRBJ2-5, is DVKVTQSSRYLVKRTGEKVFLECVQDMDHENMFWYRQDPGLGLRLIYFSYDVKMKEKGDIPEGYSVSREKKERFSLILESASTNQTSMYLCASNKRWGQETQYFGPGTRLLVL.

V and J are TRBV28 and TRBJ1-2, with TRBD1 identical over 9 bases. V dropped 1 base and J dropped 3; count of bases not matched to a gene: 9. The germline V gene encodes CDR1 MDHEN and CDR2 SYDVKM. The CDR3 has 17 amino acids. The CDR3 loop reads CASSLFTGTGRHYGYTF. DNA for the CDR3: TGTGCCAGCAGTTTATTTACCGGGACAGGGCGTCACTATGGCTACACCTTC.

The rearrangement links TRBV20-1 to TRBJ1-2, with TRBD1 as a possible D gene (5 bases). The CDR3 spans 11 residues. V was cut by 3 bases and J by 7 bases, with 9 bases left in between. In germline, CDR1 is DFQATT, CDR2 SNEGSKA (reference sequence). The CDR3: CSASSGAGYTF. As DNA, the CDR3 is TGCAGTGCTAGTTCCGGGGCTGGCTACACCTTC.

This chain links TRBV6-1 with TRBJ1-1; D unresolved. Trimming left V 6 bases short and J 0 bases short, with 8 bases between. CDR3 size: 13 residues. Germline V gene data show CDR1 as MNHNS and CDR2 as SASEGT. The CDR3 loop is CASSQQMNTEAFF. CDR3 in DNA: TGTGCCAGCAGCCAACAGATGAACACTGAAGCTTTCTTT.

The chain has TRBV13 and TRBJ1-2; 9 nucleotides line up with TRBD1. The germline V gene has CDR1 PRHDT and CDR2 FYEKMQ (reference sequence). CDR3 length: 16 amino acids. The junction had 11 bases not matched to a gene; V was cut back by 5 bases and J by 4 bases. In nucleotides, the CDR3 is TGTGCCAGCAGCCGGGACAGGGAGGGGGAGCTCTATGGCTACACCTTC. This codes for CASSRDREGELYGYTF.

V and J are TRBV28 and TRBJ2-7; TRBD1 aligns across 11 bases. CDR1 is MDHEN, CDR2 SYDVKM, per germline. The CDR3 spans 15 residues. V dropped 8 bases and J dropped 6; count of bases not matched to a gene: 12. The CDR3 region is CASAIAGTGGVEQYF. The CDR3 DNA reads TGTGCCAGCGCTATAGCCGGGACAGGGGGGGTCGAGCAGTACTTC.

The chain couples TRBV5-5 to TRBJ2-7; weak D call: TRBD1 (6 bases). Looked up from germline, CDR1 is SGHKS and CDR2 is YYEKEE (reference sequence). Trimming cost V 0 bases and J 2 bases, with 15 bases left between them. The CDR3 consists of 16 residues. The CDR3 is CASSLALGRTAYEQYF. CDR3 nucleotides: TGTGCCAGCAGCTTGGCCCTGGGACGGACAGCCTACGAGCAGTACTTC.

The rearrangement links TRBV5-6 to TRBJ1-2; TRBD1 might be the D (5 bases). Trimming took off 5 bases at V and 1 base at J, with 12 bases between the two ends. This CDR3 comprises 14 residues. CDR1 and CDR2 (germline): SGHDT, YYEEEE. CDR3 residues: CASRLTAINYGYTF. The CDR3 DNA reads TGTGCCAGCAGGCTGACAGCTATTAACTATGGCTACACCTTC.

The chain recombines TRBV5-1 with TRBJ2-1, with 10 bases that match TRBD1. This CDR3 spans 15 amino acids. The junction had 10 bases not matched to a gene; V was cut back by 4 bases and J by 9 bases. Germline CDR1 is SGHRS and CDR2 is YFSETQ. DNA for the CDR3: TGCGCCAGCAGCCAGGGACAGGGGCCGATGAGTGAGCAGTTCTTC. Encoded protein: CASSQGQGPMSEQFF.

This chain connects TRBV7-9 to TRBJ2-6, with D unclear. V lost 5 bases and J lost 1, with 6 bases in between. CDR3 length: 14 residues. Germline-derived CDR1 and CDR2 are SEHNR and FQNEAQ (reference sequence). This CDR3 reads CASSQNSGANVLTF. The CDR3 nucleotides are TGTGCCAGCAGCCAAAATTCTGGGGCCAACGTCCTGACTTTC.